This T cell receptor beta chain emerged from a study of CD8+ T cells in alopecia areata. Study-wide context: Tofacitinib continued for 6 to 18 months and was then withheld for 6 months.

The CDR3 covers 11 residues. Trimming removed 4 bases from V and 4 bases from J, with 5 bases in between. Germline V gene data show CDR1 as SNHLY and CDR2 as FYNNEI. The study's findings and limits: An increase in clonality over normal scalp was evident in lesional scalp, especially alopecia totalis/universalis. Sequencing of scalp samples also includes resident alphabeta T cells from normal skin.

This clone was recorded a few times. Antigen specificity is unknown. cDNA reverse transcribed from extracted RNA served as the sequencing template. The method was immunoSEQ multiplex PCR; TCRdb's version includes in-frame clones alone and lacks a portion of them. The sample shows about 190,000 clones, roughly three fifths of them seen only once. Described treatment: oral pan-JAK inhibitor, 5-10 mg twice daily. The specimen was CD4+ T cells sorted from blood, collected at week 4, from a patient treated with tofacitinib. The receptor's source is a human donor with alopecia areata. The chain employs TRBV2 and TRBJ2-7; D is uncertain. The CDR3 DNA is TGTGCCAGCAGTGTACAGTACGAGCAGTACTTC. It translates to CASSVQYEQYF.